This T cell receptor beta chain was documented in a study of graft-versus-host responses after intestinal transplantation (dated by TCRdb to the early 2020s). Describing the broader study: Recipients received multivisceral, liver-intestinal, or isolated intestinal transplants. All recipients received anti-thymocyte globulin induction followed by maintenance tacrolimus and steroids for around three years. Bulk TCR-beta CDR3 sequencing was used to track graft-versus-host and host-versus-graft alloreactive T cell clones in the graft, circulation and bone marrow after intestinal transplantation. To identify alloreactive clones, pre-transplant mixed lymphocyte reaction products were sequenced and compared with unstimulated pre-transplant donor and recipient T cells. A cohort of 24 intestinal transplant recipients, including one retransplant, was enrolled, and a few patients lacking pretransplant specimens were excluded. Donor T cell macrochimerism was defined as a peak of at least 4% donor T cells among recipient peripheral blood mononuclear cells. Rather than being sequenced by the commercial service, samples from a few later patients were sequenced in-house on an Illumina MiSeq and processed with MiXCR.

Receptor libraries were prepared by the immunoSEQ multiplex PCR assay. For most patients, genomic DNA was isolated with the Qiagen DNeasy Blood and Tissue Kit and sent frozen to Adaptive Biotechnologies for TCR sequencing. Adaptive Biotechnologies carried out high-throughput TCR-beta CDR3 sequencing of genomic DNA for most patients. Processing in the source paper ran as follows. Adaptive's ImmunoSEQ software was the source of the TCR sequencing data for 15 to 20 patients, while a few other patients were processed with MiXCR and VDJtools. To correct CD4 versus CD8 sorting errors, sequences present in both subsets at a frequency ratio below 5:1 were removed. CDR3 nucleotide sequences shared between donor and recipient were removed because the origin of such sequences could not be assigned. To count as alloreactive, a clone needed at least 2-fold expansion over unstimulated cells and a minimum CFSE-low frequency of 0.002% (template counts) or 0.001% (read counts). A clone was considered mappable if detected in the sequenced pre-transplant spleen, lymph node, or MLR CFSE-low populations of the donor or recipient. The cumulative frequency of alloreactive clones was calculated as a percentage of all sequences, weighted by copy number. TCRdb's version of the immuneACCESS table is confined to in-frame rearrangements and falls short of the full clone set. An unresolved V gene accounts for under half of the shortfall where checked; the remainder is of unknown origin. The V and J calls and clone size were taken over from that table, and D and trimming were inferred from the DNA. The sample records 4,500 to 5,500 clones, 27% of which are singletons. The ten largest clones add up to about 25% of the sample.

V was cut back by 2 bases and J by 5 bases, leaving a gap of 10 bases between them. From its cysteine to its phenylalanine, the CDR3 spans 14 amino acids. Solely the CDR3 DNA is kept, with 42 bases framed from the first base. From the germline V gene, CDR1 is SGHTA and CDR2 is FQGNSA. The time point label here, explained by the study, means: cells obtained before transplantation from donor or recipient. In mixed lymphocyte reactions, roughly 200,000 CFSE-labeled pre-transplant responders were plated with roughly 200,000 irradiated violet-dye-labeled stimulators and cultured for about six days. After the mixed lymphocyte reaction, proliferating CD3+CD4+CFSE-low and CD3+CD8+CFSE-low responder cells were FACS-sorted on a BD Influx sorter. This clone is characterized as medium-sized (0.01 to 0.1%). Base-call qualities are not available, and no considerably larger clone is one nucleotide away. Points the paper makes about the study in general: Patients with donor T cell macrochimerism had high GvH to HvG T cell clonal ratios in their allografts. Early after transplant, peak levels of circulating GvH clones were found to be associated with declines in HvG clones. GvH clones were detected in recipient bone marrow, and some appeared earlier in ileal mucosa or blood, consistent with an intestinal mucosal origin. The relatively low number and heterogeneity of intestinal transplant patients limited the conclusions.

Sequenced material: alloreactive CD8+ T cells from a mixed lymphocyte reaction culture, taken before transplantation. The sample's cell subset or site label is to be understood as: CFSE-low proliferating T cells sorted from approximately 6-day pre-transplant mixed lymphocyte reaction (GvH or HvG direction). The TCR sequence derives from a human patient who was an organ donor for intestinal transplantation. Here the chain combines TRBV7-2 and TRBJ1-5; possibly the D gene is TRBD1, per 5 matching bases. CDR3 protein: CASSLFGGHQPQHF. The base sequence is TGTGCCAGCAGCTTATTCGGGGGACATCAGCCCCAGCATTTT.